The sample holds many counts of the clone carrying this TCR beta chain. In germline, CDR1 is SGHRS, CDR2 YFSETQ. This CDR3 spans 15 amino acids. V was trimmed by 2 bases and J by 3 bases, leaving 13 bases between them. The entry originates in a study of neurological immune-mediated disorders. MiXCR, run by TCRdb on the 5' RACE reads, gives a single entry per CDR3 protein. The data show under 75,000 distinct CDR3 sequences, with about 5.2% seen just once and about 5.7% held by the top ten. This rearrangement joins TRBV5-1 to TRBJ2-3; D not certain. Sequencing was carried out using PBMCs. The clonotype originates from a human donor with multiple sclerosis. The donor label of this sample is uncertain. The CDR3 protein is CASSLLAFGTDTQYF. CDR3 DNA: TGCGCCAGCAGCTTACTTGCATTTGGGACAGATACGCAGTATTTT.